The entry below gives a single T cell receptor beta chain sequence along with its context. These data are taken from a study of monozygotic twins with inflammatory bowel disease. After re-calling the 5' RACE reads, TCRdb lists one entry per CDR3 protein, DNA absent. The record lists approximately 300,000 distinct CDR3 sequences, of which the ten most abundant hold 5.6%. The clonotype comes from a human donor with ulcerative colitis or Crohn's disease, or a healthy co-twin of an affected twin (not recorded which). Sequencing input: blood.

The CDR3 loop reads CASSSGALAGLILEQYF. The chain joins TRBV28 to TRBJ2-7; TCRdb selects TRBD1, and the lack of DNA leaves this call unchecked. CDR1 is MDHEN and CDR2 is SYDVKM in the germline V gene. The CDR3 is made up of 17 amino acids.